Each of the 24 T cell receptor beta chains below was sequenced from the same sample in a study of blood T cell repertoires in COVID-19. The method was immunoSEQ multiplex PCR; TCRdb's version includes in-frame clones alone and lacks a portion of them. The table has a few hundred thousand clones, around nine tenths seen once; the top ten hold about 10%. The sample comprised PBMCs or T cells enriched from blood (not recorded which). The receptors were sampled from a woman aged 45-65 years who had recovered from COVID-19.

The chain links TRBV19 to TRBJ2-7; no definite D call. The germline V gene has CDR1 LNHDA and CDR2 SQIVND (reference sequence). The CDR3 is made up of 16 amino acids. V was cut by 7 bases and J by 2 bases, with 21 bases left in between. The CDR3 loop is CASKSGSPNQPYEQYF. CDR3 nucleotide sequence: TGTGCCAGTAAATCAGGATCTCCAAACCAACCCTACGAGCAGTACTTC.

The J gene is TRBJ1-4, the V gene TRBV4-2; 7 nucleotides match TRBD1. Germline assignment: CDR1 LGHNA and CDR2 YNFKEQ. Losses at the gene ends were 1 base for V and 3 bases for J; bases not matched to a gene: 5. The CDR3 spans 16 residues. This chain's CDR3 is CASSQVVGTANEKLFF. The CDR3 DNA reads TGTGCCAGCAGCCAAGTCGTTGGGACAGCTAATGAAAAACTGTTTTTT.

This clone showed up just once. This sequence joins TRBV15 and TRBJ2-1; 7 nucleotides align to TRBD1. This CDR3 contains 14 residues. Germline trimming cut 3 bases from V and 7 bases from J; bases unmatched to any gene: 6. Per germline, CDR1 LNHNV and CDR2 YYDKDF (reference sequence). The CDR3 loop is CATSREPGGNEQFF. The CDR3 region has the DNA TGTGCCACCAGCAGGGAGCCAGGGGGAAATGAGCAGTTCTTC.

This chain links TRBV6-5 with TRBJ2-7; 10 bases align to TRBD1. Germline trimming cut 3 bases from V and 7 bases from J; bases unmatched to any gene: 12. Germline CDR1 and CDR2: MNHEY and SVGAGI. The length of the CDR3 is 16 residues. Written as DNA, the CDR3 is TGTGCCAGCAGTTATAGTCAGGGACAGGGGTTGGGAGAGCAGTACTTC. Its protein is CASSYSQGQGLGEQYF.

The count of this clone is one. The chain links TRBV5-1 to TRBJ2-7, with D maybe TRBD2 (5 bases). The germline V gene has CDR1 SGHRS and CDR2 YFSETQ. There are 14 residues in the CDR3. The V end was cut by 4 bases, the J end by 2 bases, with 13 bases between. CDR3 DNA: TGCGCCAGCAGCATGGACGGGGAAGCCTACGAGCAGTACTTC. It yields the protein CASSMDGEAYEQYF.

The chain has TRBV6-4 and TRBJ1-4; 8 bases map to TRBD1. This CDR3 spans 14 amino acids. V lost 6 bases, J lost 7 bases, and 7 bases stayed unmatched. CDR1 and CDR2 from the germline V gene are MRHNA and SNTAGT. The CDR3 coding sequence is TGTGCCAGCAGCGCACAGGGGGGAACTGAAAAACTGTTTTTT. It specifies CASSAQGGTEKLFF.

The rearrangement links TRBV3-1 (or the pseudogene TRBV3-2) to TRBJ1-5, with TRBD1 matching 7 bases. This CDR3 spans 15 amino acids. The germline V gene encodes CDR1 LGHDT and CDR2 YNNKEL (reference sequence). V was clipped by 4 bases and J by 6 bases; unmatched bases: 9. This CDR3 is CASSRGGFEIQPQHF. In nucleotides, the CDR3 is TGTGCCAGCAGCCGAGGGGGCTTTGAGATTCAGCCCCAGCATTTT.

The chain carries TRBV7-2 and TRBJ1-5; possible D gene TRBD1, 5 bases. The CDR3 extends over 13 amino acids. Germline CDR1 and CDR2: SGHTA and FQGNSA. Trimming cost V 5 bases and J 7 bases, with 12 bases left between them. CDR3 amino acids: CASSPGVRQPQHF. For the CDR3, the DNA is TGTGCCAGCAGCCCGGGGGTTAGACAGCCCCAGCATTTT.

The chain links TRBV28 to TRBJ2-5, with TRBD2 matching 7 bases. V lost 3 bases to trimming and J lost 2 bases; unmatched junction nucleotides: 9. The CDR3 totals 16 residues. The germline CDR1 and CDR2 sequences are MDHEN and SYDVKM. The CDR3 spells CASSFFESGKQETQYF. The CDR3 region has the DNA TGTGCCAGCAGTTTTTTCGAGAGCGGGAAACAAGAGACCCAGTACTTC.

This clone was counted a few times. The chain combines TRBV7-9 with TRBJ1-1; unclear D gene. Germline V gives CDR1 SEHNR, CDR2 FQNEAQ (reference sequence). Trimming took off 4 bases at V and 8 bases at J, with 8 bases between the two ends. CDR3 size: 11 residues. CDR3 region: CASSSLLEAFF. In nucleotides, the CDR3 is TGTGCCAGCAGCTCCCTTTTAGAAGCTTTCTTT.

This clone was seen only once. The chain joins TRBV2 to TRBJ2-1; the match to TRBD1 covers 8 bases. With V trimmed by 2 bases and J by 4 bases, 4 bases remained unmatched. This CDR3 spans 15 amino acids. CDR1 and CDR2 from the germline V gene are SNHLY and FYNNEI. The CDR3 here is CASSEQGARYNEQFF. CDR3 DNA sequence: TGTGCCAGCAGTGAACAGGGGGCGAGGTACAATGAGCAGTTCTTC.

The V call is TRBV21-1, the J call TRBJ1-5. TRBV21-1 is a known pseudogene. CDR3 length equals 20 residues. In DNA, the CDR3 is TGTGCCAGCAGCAAAGGGCGACAGGGCGGGGGGGACTATAGCAATCAGCCCCAGCATTTT. Its translation is CASSKGRQGGGDYSNQPQHF.

The chain has TRBV7-2 and TRBJ2-2; 8 bases align to TRBD2. The V segment lost 8 bases and the J segment 0 bases; nucleotides outside the gene matches: 2. This CDR3 spans 14 amino acids. Per germline, CDR1 SGHTA and CDR2 FQGNSA. This CDR3 reads CASGGGPNTGELFF. Written as DNA, the CDR3 is TGTGCCAGCGGCGGGGGGCCGAACACCGGGGAGCTGTTTTTT.

The genes are TRBV7-9 and TRBJ2-3; no firm D call. Trimming removed 1 base from V and 0 bases from J, with 5 bases in between. The length of the CDR3 is 14 residues. Looked up from germline, CDR1 is SEHNR and CDR2 is FQNEAQ (reference sequence). The CDR3 region has the DNA TGTGCCAGCAGCTTAGAACGGAGCACAGATACGCAGTATTTT. Translated: CASSLERSTDTQYF.

The chain couples TRBV6-5 to TRBJ2-2; TRBD2 is a possible D gene (7 bases). V lost 2 bases and J lost 0, with 10 bases in between. This CDR3 spans 16 amino acids. Germline V gene data show CDR1 as MNHEY and CDR2 as SVGAGI. The CDR3 spells CASSYGGGPNTGELFF. The CDR3 nucleotides are TGTGCCAGCAGTTACGGCGGGGGCCCGAACACCGGGGAGCTGTTTTTT.

This rearrangement joins TRBV6-5 to TRBJ2-1; TRBD1 aligns across 9 bases. The trim removed 7 bases at V and 9 bases at J, leaving 7 bases unmatched. This CDR3 is built from 13 residues. Germline V lookup: CDR1 MNHEY, CDR2 SVGAGI. The CDR3 reads CASNRDREAEQFF. The CDR3 nucleotides are TGTGCCAGCAACCGGGACAGGGAAGCTGAGCAGTTCTTC.

Remarks on this clone: Other DNA sequences from this sample encode an identical CDR3 as well. J is TRBJ1-2 and V is TRBV28; 9 bases agree with TRBD1. Germline V gene sequence: CDR1 MDHEN, CDR2 SYDVKM. This CDR3 comprises 14 residues. The V segment lost 5 bases and the J segment 4 bases; nucleotides outside the gene matches: 5. The CDR3 sequence: CASSPGQGTYGYTF. The CDR3 DNA sequence: TGTGCCAGCAGTCCGGGACAGGGTACCTATGGCTACACCTTC.

The J gene is TRBJ1-2, the V gene TRBV18; TRBD1 matches 7 bases. Germline V gene data show CDR1 as KGHSH and CDR2 as LQKENI. V lost 3 bases to trimming and J lost 8 bases; unmatched junction nucleotides: 12. The CDR3 contains 15 residues. CDR3 DNA: TGTGCCAGCTCACCGGATGTACAGGGGAAAAGCGGCTACACCTTC. Translated: CASSPDVQGKSGYTF.

The V call is TRBV10-2, the J call TRBJ2-5; D perhaps matches TRBD2 (6 bases). Germline CDR1 and CDR2: WSHSY and SAAADI. V gave up 6 bases and J gave up 2 bases, with 16 bases separating them. The CDR3 runs to 15 residues. The CDR3 loop is CASSLGGTDQETQYF. As DNA, the CDR3 is TGCGCCAGCAGCTTGGGCGGGACCGATCAAGAGACCCAGTACTTC.

The chain is built from TRBV6-5 and TRBJ1-6; D remains unclear. Trimming cost V 0 bases and J 2 bases, with 8 bases left between them. The germline V gene encodes CDR1 MNHEY and CDR2 SVGAGI. The CDR3 consists of 16 residues. DNA for the CDR3: TGTGCCAGCAGTTACTCTAACAGAGCCTATAATTCACCCCTCCACTTT. The encoded protein is CASSYSNRAYNSPLHF.

This chain uses TRBV11-2 with TRBJ1-2; D possibly corresponds to TRBD1 (6 bases). Germline V CDR1 and CDR2: SGHAT, FQNNGV. V was clipped by 4 bases and J by 2 bases, with 11 bases between them. The CDR3 is 14 amino acids. The DNA of the CDR3 is TGTGCCAGCAGCTACCAGGACAGAAACTATGGCTACACCTTC. It is translated as CASSYQDRNYGYTF.

The chain joins TRBV19 to TRBJ1-6, with a tentative D call TRBD1 (5 bases). V was cut by 7 bases and J by 10 bases, with 14 bases left in between. Germline assignment: CDR1 LNHDA and CDR2 SQIVND (reference sequence). The CDR3 covers 13 residues. The CDR3 here is CASNEGVDSPLHF. In DNA form, the CDR3 reads TGTGCCAGTAATGAAGGGGTAGACTCACCCCTCCACTTT.

This sequence joins TRBV18 and TRBJ2-3; no firm D call. The CDR3 consists of 14 residues. V lost 1 base to trimming and J lost 0 bases, with 5 bases between them. From germline, CDR1 is KGHSH and CDR2 LQKENI. CDR3 DNA: TGTGCCAGCTCACCACGAGATAGCACAGATACGCAGTATTTT. Protein: CASSPRDSTDTQYF. The variable domain in full, completed from reference TRBV18 and TRBJ2-3, reads NAGVMQNPRHLVRRRGQEARLRCSPMKGHSHVYWYRQLPEEGLKFMVYLQKENIIDESGMPKERFSAEFPKEGPSILRIQQVVRGDSAAYFCASSPRDSTDTQYFGPGTRLTVL.

V and J are TRBV5-1 and TRBJ2-7; the D gene is possibly TRBD2 (6 bases). V was shortened by 0 bases and J by 5 bases, with 12 bases between the two germline ends. Germline CDR1 SGHRS, CDR2 YFSETQ. The CDR3 has 14 amino acids. The DNA for the CDR3 is TGCGCCAGCAGCTTGGCCGGGGAGGTTAACGAGCAGTACTTC. This translates into CASSLAGEVNEQYF.